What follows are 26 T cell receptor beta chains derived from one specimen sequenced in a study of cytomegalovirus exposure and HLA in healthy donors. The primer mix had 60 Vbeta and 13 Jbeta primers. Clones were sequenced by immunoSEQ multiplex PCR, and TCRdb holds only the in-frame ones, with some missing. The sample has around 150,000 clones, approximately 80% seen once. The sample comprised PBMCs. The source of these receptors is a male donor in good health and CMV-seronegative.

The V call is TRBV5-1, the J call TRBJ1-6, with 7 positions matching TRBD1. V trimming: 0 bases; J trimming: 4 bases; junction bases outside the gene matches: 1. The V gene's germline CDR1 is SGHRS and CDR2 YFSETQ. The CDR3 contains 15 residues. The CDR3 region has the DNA TGCGCCAGCAGCTTGGGGGGACAGTATAATTCACCCCTCCACTTT. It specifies CASSLGGQYNSPLHF.

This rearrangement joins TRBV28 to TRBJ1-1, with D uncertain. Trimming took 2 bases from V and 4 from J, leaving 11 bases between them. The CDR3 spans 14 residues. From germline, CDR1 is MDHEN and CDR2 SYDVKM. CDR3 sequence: CASSLGGQSTEAFF. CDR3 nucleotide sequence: TGTGCCAGCAGTTTAGGAGGGCAGTCCACTGAAGCTTTCTTT.

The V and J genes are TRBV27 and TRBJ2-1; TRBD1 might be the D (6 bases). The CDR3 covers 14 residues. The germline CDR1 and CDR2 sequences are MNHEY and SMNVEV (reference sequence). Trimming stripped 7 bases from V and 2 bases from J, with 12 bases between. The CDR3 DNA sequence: TGTGCCAGCACCCCCGGGACAACCTACAATGAGCAGTTCTTC. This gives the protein CASTPGTTYNEQFF.

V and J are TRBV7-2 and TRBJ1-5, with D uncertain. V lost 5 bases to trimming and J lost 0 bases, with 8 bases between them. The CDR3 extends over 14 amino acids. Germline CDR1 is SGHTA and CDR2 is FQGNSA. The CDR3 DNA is TGTGCCAGCAGCGCAGGATATAGCAATCAGCCCCAGCATTTT. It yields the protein CASSAGYSNQPQHF.

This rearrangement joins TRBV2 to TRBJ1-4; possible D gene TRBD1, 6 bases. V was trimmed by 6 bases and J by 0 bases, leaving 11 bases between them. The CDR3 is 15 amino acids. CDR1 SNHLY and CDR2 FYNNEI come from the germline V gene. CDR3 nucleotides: TGTGCCAGCAGCCCGGACAGCTCAACTAATGAAAAACTGTTTTTT. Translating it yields CASSPDSSTNEKLFF.

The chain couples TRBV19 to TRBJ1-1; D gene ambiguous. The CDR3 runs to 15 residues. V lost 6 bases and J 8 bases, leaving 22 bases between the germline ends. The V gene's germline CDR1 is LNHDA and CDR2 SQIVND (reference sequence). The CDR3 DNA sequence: TGTGCCAGTAGCCATTACCAGGCCCCTTCTCAGGAAGCTTTCTTT. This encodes CASSHYQAPSQEAFF.

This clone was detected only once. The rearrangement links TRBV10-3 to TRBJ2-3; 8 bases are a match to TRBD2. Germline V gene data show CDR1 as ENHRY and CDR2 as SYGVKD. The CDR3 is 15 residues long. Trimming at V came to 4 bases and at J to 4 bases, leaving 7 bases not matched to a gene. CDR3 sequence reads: CAISGMSGGSDTQYF. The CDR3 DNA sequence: TGTGCCATCAGTGGGATGAGCGGGGGTTCAGATACGCAGTATTTT.

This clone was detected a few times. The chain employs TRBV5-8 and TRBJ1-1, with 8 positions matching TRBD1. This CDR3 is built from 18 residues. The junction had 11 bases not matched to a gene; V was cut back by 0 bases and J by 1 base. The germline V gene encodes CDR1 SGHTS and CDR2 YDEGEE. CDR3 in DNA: TGTGCCAGCAGCTTGGGCCGATACGGGGACAGGTGGAACACTGAAGCTTTCTTT. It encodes CASSLGRYGDRWNTEAFF.

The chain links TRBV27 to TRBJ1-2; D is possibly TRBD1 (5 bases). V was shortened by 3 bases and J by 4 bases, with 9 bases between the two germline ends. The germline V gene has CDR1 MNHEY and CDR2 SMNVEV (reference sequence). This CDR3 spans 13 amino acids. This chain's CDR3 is CASSFQGSYGYTF. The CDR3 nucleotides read TGTGCCAGCAGTTTCCAGGGTTCCTATGGCTACACCTTC.

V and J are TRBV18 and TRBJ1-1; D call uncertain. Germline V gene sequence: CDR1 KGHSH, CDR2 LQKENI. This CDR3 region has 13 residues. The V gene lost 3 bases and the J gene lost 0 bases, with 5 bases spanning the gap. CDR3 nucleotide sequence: TGTGCCAGCTCACCCTCGGTGAACACTGAAGCTTTCTTT. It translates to CASSPSVNTEAFF. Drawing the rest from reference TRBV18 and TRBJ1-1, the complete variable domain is NAGVMQNPRHLVRRRGQEARLRCSPMKGHSHVYWYRQLPEEGLKFMVYLQKENIIDESGMPKERFSAEFPKEGPSILRIQQVVRGDSAAYFCASSPSVNTEAFFGQGTRLTVV.

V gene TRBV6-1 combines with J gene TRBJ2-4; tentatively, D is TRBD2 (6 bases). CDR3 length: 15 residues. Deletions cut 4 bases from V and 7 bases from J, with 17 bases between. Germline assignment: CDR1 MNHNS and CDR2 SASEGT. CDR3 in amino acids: CASSGGEAGLNIQYF. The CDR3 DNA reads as TGTGCCAGCAGTGGGGGGGAAGCAGGTTTGAACATTCAGTACTTC.

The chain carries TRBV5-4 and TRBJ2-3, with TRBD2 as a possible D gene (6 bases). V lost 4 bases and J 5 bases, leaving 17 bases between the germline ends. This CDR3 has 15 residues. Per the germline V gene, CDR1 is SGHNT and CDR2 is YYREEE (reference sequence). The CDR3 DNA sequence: TGTGCCAGCAGCCCCGGGAGCGGTTGGGGAGATACGCAGTATTTT. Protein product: CASSPGSGWGDTQYF. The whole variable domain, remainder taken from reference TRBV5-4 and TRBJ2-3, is ETGVTQSPTHLIKTRGQQVTLRCSSQSGHNTVSWYQQALGQGPQFIFQYYREEENGRGNFPPRFSGLQFPNYSSELNVNALELDDSALYLCASSPGSGWGDTQYFGPGTRLTVL.

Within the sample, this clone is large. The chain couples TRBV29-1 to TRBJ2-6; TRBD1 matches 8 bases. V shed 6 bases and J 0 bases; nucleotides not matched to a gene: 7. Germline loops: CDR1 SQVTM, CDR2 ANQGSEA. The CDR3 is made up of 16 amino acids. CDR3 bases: TGCAGCGTCTGGACAGGGCGTCGCTCTGGGGCCAACGTCCTGACTTTC. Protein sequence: CSVWTGRRSGANVLTF.

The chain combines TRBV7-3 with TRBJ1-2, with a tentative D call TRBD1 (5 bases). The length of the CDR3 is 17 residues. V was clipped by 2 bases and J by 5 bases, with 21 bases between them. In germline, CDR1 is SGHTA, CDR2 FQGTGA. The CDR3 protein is CASSLLGPGSPPYGYTF. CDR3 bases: TGTGCCAGCAGCTTATTGGGGCCCGGCAGCCCACCGTATGGCTACACCTTC.

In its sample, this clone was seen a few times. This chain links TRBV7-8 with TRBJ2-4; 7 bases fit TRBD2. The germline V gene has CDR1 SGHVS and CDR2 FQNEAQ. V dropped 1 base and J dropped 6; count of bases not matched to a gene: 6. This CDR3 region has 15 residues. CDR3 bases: TGTGCCAGCAGCTTAGACGCGGGGGTAGGAAACATTCAGTACTTC. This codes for CASSLDAGVGNIQYF. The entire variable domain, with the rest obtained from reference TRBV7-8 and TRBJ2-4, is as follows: GAGVSQSPRYKVAKRGQDVALRCDPISGHVSLFWYQQALGQGPEFLTYFQNEAQLDKSGLPSDRFFAERPEGSVSTLKIQRTQQEDSAVYLCASSLDAGVGNIQYFGAGTRLSVL.

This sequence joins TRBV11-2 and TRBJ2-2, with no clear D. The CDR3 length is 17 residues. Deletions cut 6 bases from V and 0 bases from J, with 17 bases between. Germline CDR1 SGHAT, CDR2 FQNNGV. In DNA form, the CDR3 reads TGTGCCAGCAGTCCCGGAAGAGGTCTCACGAACACCGGGGAGCTGTTTTTT. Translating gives CASSPGRGLTNTGELFF.

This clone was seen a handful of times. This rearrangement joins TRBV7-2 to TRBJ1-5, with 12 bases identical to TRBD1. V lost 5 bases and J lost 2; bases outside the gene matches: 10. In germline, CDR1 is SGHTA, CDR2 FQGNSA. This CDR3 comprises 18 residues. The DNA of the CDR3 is TGTGCCAGCAGCCTAGGGACAGGGGGCACACGGGGCAATCAGCCCCAGCATTTT. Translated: CASSLGTGGTRGNQPQHF.

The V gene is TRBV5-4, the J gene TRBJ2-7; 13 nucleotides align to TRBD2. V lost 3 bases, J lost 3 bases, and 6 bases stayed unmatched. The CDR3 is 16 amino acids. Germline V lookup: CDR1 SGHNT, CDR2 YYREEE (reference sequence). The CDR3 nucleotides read TGTGCCAGCAGCTCCCCCGGGACTAGCGGGGTCTACGAGCAGTACTTC. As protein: CASSSPGTSGVYEQYF.

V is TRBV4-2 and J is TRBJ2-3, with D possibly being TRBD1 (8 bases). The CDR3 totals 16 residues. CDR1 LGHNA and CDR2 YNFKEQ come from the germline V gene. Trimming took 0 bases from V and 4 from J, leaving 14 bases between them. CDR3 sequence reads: CASSQDPQGGSDTQYF. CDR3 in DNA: TGTGCCAGCAGCCAAGATCCACAGGGGGGGTCAGATACGCAGTATTTT.

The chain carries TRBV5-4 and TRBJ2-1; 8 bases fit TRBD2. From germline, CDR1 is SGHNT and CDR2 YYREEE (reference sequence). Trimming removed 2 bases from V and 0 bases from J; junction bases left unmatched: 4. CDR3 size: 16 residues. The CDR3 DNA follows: TGTGCCAGCAGCTTTCCCAGCGGGAGCTCCTACAATGAGCAGTTCTTC. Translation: CASSFPSGSSYNEQFF.

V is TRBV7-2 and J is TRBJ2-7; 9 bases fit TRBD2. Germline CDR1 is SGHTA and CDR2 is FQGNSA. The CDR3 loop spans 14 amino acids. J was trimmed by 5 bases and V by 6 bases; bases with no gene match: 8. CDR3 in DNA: TGTGCCAGCAGAAATAGCGGGAGTGGGGACGAGCAGTACTTC. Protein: CASRNSGSGDEQYF.

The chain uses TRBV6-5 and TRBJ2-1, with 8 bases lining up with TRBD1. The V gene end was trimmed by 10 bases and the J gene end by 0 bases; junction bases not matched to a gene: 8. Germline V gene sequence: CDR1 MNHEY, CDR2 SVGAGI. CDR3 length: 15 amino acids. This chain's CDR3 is CATKTGVSSYNEQFF. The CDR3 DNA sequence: TGTGCCACTAAGACAGGGGTAAGCTCCTACAATGAGCAGTTCTTC.

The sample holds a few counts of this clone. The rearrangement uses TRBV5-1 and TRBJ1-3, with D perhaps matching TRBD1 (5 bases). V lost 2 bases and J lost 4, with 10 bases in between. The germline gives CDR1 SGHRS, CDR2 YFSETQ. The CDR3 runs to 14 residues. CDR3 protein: CASSLPGGGNTIYF. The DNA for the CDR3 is TGCGCCAGCAGCTTACCCGGGGGAGGAAACACCATATATTTT.

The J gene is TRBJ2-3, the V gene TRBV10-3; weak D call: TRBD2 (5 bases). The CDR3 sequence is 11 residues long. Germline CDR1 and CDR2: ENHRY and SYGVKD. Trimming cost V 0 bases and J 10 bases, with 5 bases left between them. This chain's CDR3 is CAISESGAQYF. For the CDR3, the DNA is TGTGCCATCAGTGAGTCCGGGGCGCAGTATTTT.

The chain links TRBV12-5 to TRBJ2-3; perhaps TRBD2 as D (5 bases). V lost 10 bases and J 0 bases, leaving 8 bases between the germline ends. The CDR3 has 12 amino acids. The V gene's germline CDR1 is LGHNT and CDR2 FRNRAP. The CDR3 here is CATEGSTDTQYF. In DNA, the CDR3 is TGTGCTACCGAGGGAAGCACAGATACGCAGTATTTT.

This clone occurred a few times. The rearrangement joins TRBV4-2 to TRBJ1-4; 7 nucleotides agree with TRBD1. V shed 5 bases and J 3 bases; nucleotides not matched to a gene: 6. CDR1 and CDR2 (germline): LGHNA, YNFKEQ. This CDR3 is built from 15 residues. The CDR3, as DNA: TGTGCCAGCAGCGCCCAGGGGGAATCTAATGAAAAACTGTTTTTT. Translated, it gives CASSAQGESNEKLFF.